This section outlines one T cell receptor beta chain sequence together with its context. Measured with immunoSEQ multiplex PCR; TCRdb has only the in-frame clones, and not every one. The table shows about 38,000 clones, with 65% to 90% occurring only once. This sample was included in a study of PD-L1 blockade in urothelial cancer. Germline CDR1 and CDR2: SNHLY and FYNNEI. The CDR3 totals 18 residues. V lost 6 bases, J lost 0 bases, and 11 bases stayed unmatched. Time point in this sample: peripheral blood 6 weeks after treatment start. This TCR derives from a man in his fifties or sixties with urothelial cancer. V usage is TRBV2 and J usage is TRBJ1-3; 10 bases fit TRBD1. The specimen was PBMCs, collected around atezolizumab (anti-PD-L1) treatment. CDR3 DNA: TGTGCCAGCAGCGAAACCCGCGGGGACAGGGGCTCTGGAAACACCATATATTTT. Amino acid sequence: CASSETRGDRGSGNTIYF. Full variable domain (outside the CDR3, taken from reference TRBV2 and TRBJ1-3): EPEVTQTPSHQVTQMGQEVILRCVPISNHLYFYWYRQILGQKVEFLVSFYNNEISEKSEIFDDQFSVERPDGSNFTLKIRSTKLEDSAMYFCASSETRGDRGSGNTIYFGEGSWLTVV.